These 32 T cell receptor beta chains came from one sample sequenced in a study of blood T cell repertoires in COVID-19. The protocol was immunoSEQ multiplex PCR, while the TCRdb copy is restricted to in-frame clones and leaves out a portion. The sample gives fewer than 300,000 clones, 80% to 90% of which show up once; 4.3% is in the top ten. The source material was PBMCs or T cells enriched from blood (not recorded which). These receptors were collected from a woman between 25 and 40 years old who had recovered from COVID-19.

V gene TRBV19 combines with J gene TRBJ2-2; 7 bases are shared with TRBD2. Germline trimming cut 4 bases from V and 0 bases from J; bases unmatched to any gene: 5. CDR1 and CDR2 (germline): LNHDA, SQIVND (reference sequence). The CDR3 contains 16 residues. Written as DNA, the CDR3 is TGTGCCAGTAGTACCAACCGGGGGGCGAACACCGGGGAGCTGTTTTTT. This encodes CASSTNRGANTGELFF.

This chain joins TRBV4-1 and TRBJ2-1; TRBD1 aligns across 8 bases. The V segment lost 4 bases and the J segment 6 bases; nucleotides outside the gene matches: 5. CDR1 MGHRA and CDR2 YSYEKL come from the germline V gene. The length of the CDR3 is 14 residues. The CDR3 DNA reads TGCGCCAGCAGCCGCGGGACAGGCCCCAATGAGCAGTTCTTC. Its protein is CASSRGTGPNEQFF.

The chain combines TRBV14 with TRBJ1-1; 7 bases map to TRBD1. The J segment lost 7 bases and the V segment lost 1 base, leaving 9 bases of the junction unmatched. From germline, CDR1 is SGHDN and CDR2 FVKESK. This CDR3 has 15 amino acids. CDR3 sequence reads: CASSQVEDRADEAFF. The DNA of the CDR3 is TGTGCCAGCAGCCAAGTAGAAGACAGGGCCGATGAAGCTTTCTTT.

There are a few counts of this clone. This sequence joins TRBV7-9 and TRBJ1-4, with D perhaps matching TRBD1 (5 bases). The ends were cut back, 5 bases at V and 5 bases at J, with 9 bases in the middle. Germline V lookup: CDR1 SEHNR, CDR2 FQNEAQ (reference sequence). This CDR3 region has 13 residues. CDR3 protein: CASSQTENEKLFF. As DNA, the CDR3 is TGTGCCAGCAGCCAGACAGAAAATGAAAAACTGTTTTTT. Variable domain in full (rest from reference TRBV7-9 and TRBJ1-4): DTGVSQNPRHKITKRGQNVTFRCDPISEHNRLYWYRQTLGQGPEFLTYFQNEAQLEKSRLLSDRFSAERPKGSFSTLEIQRTEQGDSAMYLCASSQTENEKLFFGSGTQLSVL.

V and J are TRBV24-1 and TRBJ1-1, with 8 positions matching TRBD1. Germline V lookup: CDR1 KGHDR, CDR2 SFDVKD. The CDR3 contains 14 residues. J was trimmed by 0 bases and V by 7 bases; bases with no gene match: 3. CDR3: CATSRTGLNTEAFF. The CDR3 DNA sequence: TGTGCCACCAGCCGGACAGGGCTGAACACTGAAGCTTTCTTT.

This clone was seen once. The chain has TRBV3-1 (or the pseudogene TRBV3-2) and TRBJ2-3; 12 bases align to TRBD2. The CDR3 is 15 residues long. Germline-derived CDR1 and CDR2 are LGHDT and YNNKEL (reference sequence). The V gene end was trimmed by 4 bases and the J gene end by 7 bases; junction bases not matched to a gene: 6. This CDR3 is CASSPRLAGVYTQYF. CDR3 DNA sequence: TGTGCCAGCAGCCCCCGACTAGCGGGGGTGTATACGCAGTATTTT.

A single count supports this clone. The genes are TRBV28 and TRBJ1-3; 7 bases are shared with TRBD1. The germline gives CDR1 MDHEN, CDR2 SYDVKM. CDR3 size: 16 residues. Losses at the gene ends were 5 bases for V and 0 bases for J; bases not matched to a gene: 7. The CDR3 region is CASSGTGVSSGNTIYF. The CDR3 coding sequence is TGTGCCAGCAGTGGAACAGGGGTAAGCTCTGGAAACACCATATATTTT.

The rearrangement uses TRBV27 and TRBJ2-7; D is unclear. CDR3 size: 14 residues. With 4 bases removed from V and 2 bases from J, the gap between germline ends came to 12 bases. Germline lookup yields CDR1 MNHEY and CDR2 SMNVEV (reference sequence). The CDR3: CASSYAVSAYEQYF. CDR3 bases: TGTGCCAGCAGTTATGCGGTTTCCGCCTACGAGCAGTACTTC.

This clone appeared a few times. The chain joins TRBV5-1 to TRBJ2-1, with 8 bases lining up with TRBD2. Germline assignment: CDR1 SGHRS and CDR2 YFSETQ. The CDR3 contains 15 residues. The V segment lost 1 base and the J segment 6 bases; nucleotides outside the gene matches: 6. CDR3 in amino acids: CASSLSGSAANEQFF. The CDR3 DNA sequence: TGCGCCAGCAGCTTGAGCGGGAGCGCGGCCAATGAGCAGTTCTTC.

This clone has a single count. Written as DNA, the CDR3 is TGTGCCAGCAGCGCGTGGGACTACCAAGAGACCCAGTACTTC. As protein: CASSAWDYQETQYF. The V and J genes are TRBV9 and TRBJ2-5; D possibly corresponds to TRBD2 (6 bases). Germline V gene lookup returns CDR1 SGDLS and CDR2 YYNGEE. CDR3 length: 14 residues. Trimming pared 3 bases from V and 0 bases from J, leaving 9 bases between.

The rearrangement links TRBV20-1 to TRBJ1-1, with D unresolved. Germline-derived CDR1 and CDR2 are DFQATT and SNEGSKA (reference sequence). This CDR3 comprises 9 residues. V lost 6 bases and J lost 3, with 2 bases in between. The CDR3 is CSADTEAFF. The CDR3 region has the DNA TGCAGTGCCGACACTGAAGCTTTCTTT.

The V and J genes are TRBV18 and TRBJ1-5, with a weak D call TRBD1 (5 bases). Germline loops: CDR1 KGHSH, CDR2 LQKENI. The V end lost 3 bases, the J end lost 2 bases, and 14 bases lay between the germline ends. CDR3 size: 16 residues. This chain's CDR3 is CASSPGGGAGNQPQHF. The CDR3 nucleotides are TGTGCCAGCTCACCTGGTGGCGGGGCGGGCAATCAGCCCCAGCATTTT. The whole variable domain, remainder taken from reference TRBV18 and TRBJ1-5, is NAGVMQNPRHLVRRRGQEARLRCSPMKGHSHVYWYRQLPEEGLKFMVYLQKENIIDESGMPKERFSAEFPKEGPSILRIQQVVRGDSAAYFCASSPGGGAGNQPQHFGDGTRLSIL.

The chain couples TRBV10-2 to TRBJ1-6; 7 bases match TRBD1. The CDR3 covers 16 residues. Germline CDR1 reads WSHSY; CDR2 reads SAAADI. V was pared by 6 bases and J by 4 bases, with 9 bases of the junction left unmatched. The CDR3 region has the DNA TGCGCCAGCAGAGTAGAGGGGGCTGAATATAATTCACCCCTCCACTTT. Its protein is CASRVEGAEYNSPLHF.

This clone was picked up one time. The gene calls are TRBV19 and TRBJ2-7, with D perhaps matching TRBD1 (6 bases). This CDR3 is built from 15 residues. CDR1 is LNHDA, CDR2 SQIVND, per germline (reference sequence). V lost 5 bases and J 4 bases, leaving 18 bases between the germline ends. This chain's CDR3 is CASSPSGMGAYEQYF. DNA for the CDR3: TGTGCCAGTAGTCCCTCTGGAATGGGGGCTTACGAGCAGTACTTC.

In this sample, this clone turned up once. The CDR3 sequence is CASSLDKGGTSGNTIYF. Written as DNA, the CDR3 is TGTGCCAGCAGCTTAGATAAGGGGGGGACCTCTGGAAACACCATATATTTT. The chain joins TRBV11-2 to TRBJ1-3; D perhaps matches TRBD1 (6 bases). The CDR3 consists of 17 residues. V lost 0 bases and J lost 0, with 12 bases in between. Germline lookup yields CDR1 SGHAT and CDR2 FQNNGV.

The chain is built from TRBV24-1 and TRBJ2-3; tentatively, D is TRBD1 (7 bases). In germline, CDR1 is KGHDR, CDR2 SFDVKD. The CDR3 sequence is 16 residues long. Trimming cost V 7 bases and J 5 bases, with 21 bases left between them. The CDR3 here is CATSGWGTAGGDTQYF. The CDR3 nucleotides read TGTGCCACCAGCGGCTGGGGGACAGCCGGGGGAGATACGCAGTATTTT.

The rearrangement joins TRBV30 to TRBJ2-3; 9 nucleotides line up with TRBD2. The V gene end was trimmed by 4 bases and the J gene end by 8 bases; junction bases not matched to a gene: 13. This CDR3 is built from 15 residues. Looked up from germline, CDR1 is GTSNPN and CDR2 is SVGIG (reference sequence). The CDR3 coding sequence is TGTGCCTGGACCAACGGGCTAGCGGGATCGGGTACGCAGTATTTT. Translation: CAWTNGLAGSGTQYF.

The chain carries TRBV29-1 and TRBJ1-2; D gene unclear. CDR3 length: 11 amino acids. Per the germline V gene, CDR1 is SQVTM and CDR2 is ANQGSEA. Trimming pared 4 bases from V and 8 bases from J, leaving 11 bases between. The CDR3 here is CSVGPRRGYTF. In DNA, the CDR3 is TGCAGCGTTGGACCTAGGAGGGGCTACACCTTC.

The chain recombines TRBV7-9 with TRBJ1-4; D unresolved. CDR1 SEHNR and CDR2 FQNEAQ come from the germline V gene (reference sequence). The ends were cut back, 0 bases at V and 6 bases at J, with 14 bases in the middle. This CDR3 comprises 16 residues. This chain's CDR3 is CASSLAPGRPDEKLFF. The CDR3 nucleotides read TGTGCCAGCAGCTTAGCGCCCGGCAGGCCTGATGAAAAACTGTTTTTT.

This clone was recorded many times. This rearrangement joins TRBV28 to TRBJ2-5, with TRBD1 matching 10 bases. CDR1 and CDR2 (germline): MDHEN, SYDVKM. The CDR3 spans 15 residues. After removal of 6 bases from V and 4 bases from J, the junction contained 8 bases not matched to a gene. The CDR3 loop is CASSSGQGEVETQYF. CDR3 sequence (DNA): TGTGCCAGCAGCTCAGGACAGGGGGAGGTAGAGACCCAGTACTTC.

This chain uses TRBV28 with TRBJ2-7, with TRBD1 matching over 8 bases. The CDR3 extends over 14 amino acids. Losses at the gene ends were 3 bases for V and 6 bases for J; bases not matched to a gene: 7. Germline assignment: CDR1 MDHEN and CDR2 SYDVKM. The CDR3 bases are TGTGCCAGCAGTTTGGGACAGGTCTCGAGCGAGCAGTACTTC. It encodes CASSLGQVSSEQYF.

The chain uses TRBV24-1 and TRBJ1-4; 10 bases map to TRBD1. V shed 3 bases, J shed 8 bases, and the junction held 2 bases outside the gene matches. Germline V gives CDR1 KGHDR, CDR2 SFDVKD. This CDR3 region has 14 residues. CDR3 protein: CATSDGTGEEKLFF. The CDR3 nucleotides are TGTGCCACCAGTGATGGGACAGGGGAAGAAAAACTGTTTTTT.

The table lists this clone with a count of one. Here the CDR3 reads CASSMRSSYGYTF. The DNA for the CDR3 is TGTGCCAGTAGTATGAGGTCCTCCTATGGCTACACCTTC. The V and J genes are TRBV19 and TRBJ1-2, with unresolved D. Germline CDR1 reads LNHDA; CDR2 reads SQIVND (reference sequence). This CDR3 comprises 13 residues. V gave up 3 bases and J gave up 4 bases, with 9 bases separating them.

V gene TRBV2 combines with J gene TRBJ1-2; 7 positions agree with TRBD1. This CDR3 is built from 15 residues. Trimming cost V 5 bases and J 4 bases; bases outside gene matches: 10. Germline V gene data show CDR1 as SNHLY and CDR2 as FYNNEI. The CDR3 sequence is CASSPGQMGSYGYTF. The CDR3 region has the DNA TGTGCCAGCAGTCCGGGACAGATGGGAAGCTATGGCTACACCTTC.

V is TRBV18 and J is TRBJ1-5; no firm D call. This CDR3 comprises 13 residues. The germline V gene encodes CDR1 KGHSH and CDR2 LQKENI. V gave up 6 bases and J gave up 4 bases, with 10 bases separating them. For the CDR3, the DNA is TGTGCCAGCTCCCAGTCATTTAATCAGCCCCAGCATTTT. Translation gives CASSQSFNQPQHF.

This chain joins TRBV27 and TRBJ2-1; TRBD2 matches at 9 bases. The CDR3 is 15 amino acids. Germline loops: CDR1 MNHEY, CDR2 SMNVEV (reference sequence). Trimming took 2 bases from V and 4 from J; bases not matched to a gene: 3. The DNA of the CDR3 is TGTGCCAGCAGTTTAGCGGGGGGGGAGTACAATGAGCAGTTCTTC. Protein sequence: CASSLAGGEYNEQFF.

This clone was recorded only once. This sequence joins TRBV7-9 and TRBJ2-7, with 8 bases identical to TRBD1. The V gene's germline CDR1 is SEHNR and CDR2 FQNEAQ (reference sequence). The CDR3 totals 15 residues. Germline trimming cut 5 bases from V and 6 bases from J; bases unmatched to any gene: 12. In DNA form, the CDR3 reads TGTGCCAGCAGCGCCAGCACAGGGGGGTGGTCCGAGCAGTACTTC. This codes for CASSASTGGWSEQYF.

As DNA, the CDR3 is TGTGCTAGTGGTACCGCTAATAACTATGGCTACACCTTC. Its protein is CASGTANNYGYTF. The gene calls are TRBV12-5 and TRBJ1-2; no clear D gene. The CDR3 runs 13 residues. Germline CDR1 reads LGHNT; CDR2 reads FRNRAP. V was shortened by 5 bases and J by 1 base, with 8 bases between the two germline ends.

V usage is TRBV7-9 and J usage is TRBJ2-5; D call uncertain. With 4 bases removed from V and 0 bases from J, the gap between germline ends came to 6 bases. Germline V gene lookup returns CDR1 SEHNR and CDR2 FQNEAQ (reference sequence). CDR3 length: 13 residues. The CDR3 here is CASSSLYQETQYF. CDR3 nucleotide sequence: TGTGCCAGCAGCTCCCTGTACCAAGAGACCCAGTACTTC.

The V gene is TRBV5-4, the J gene TRBJ1-2, with TRBD1 identical over 9 bases. CDR3 length: 13 amino acids. With V trimmed by 4 bases and J by 7 bases, 5 bases remained unmatched. The germline gives CDR1 SGHNT, CDR2 YYREEE (reference sequence). Written as DNA, the CDR3 is TGTGCCAGCAGCCGACAGGGGGAGGGTGGCTACACCTTC. Its protein is CASSRQGEGGYTF.

The genes are TRBV10-3 and TRBJ1-1; 10 nucleotides align to TRBD1. The germline CDR1 and CDR2 sequences are ENHRY and SYGVKD. This CDR3 has 17 residues. The trim removed 0 bases at V and 1 base at J, leaving 5 bases unmatched. This CDR3 reads CAISESGGTGANTEAFF. In nucleotides, the CDR3 is TGTGCCATCAGTGAGTCGGGAGGGACAGGGGCGAACACTGAAGCTTTCTTT.

The chain links TRBV28 to TRBJ1-2; D not resolved. V was trimmed by 2 bases and J by 8 bases, leaving 9 bases between them. This CDR3 comprises 12 residues. CDR1 is MDHEN, CDR2 SYDVKM, per germline. DNA for the CDR3: TGTGCCAGCAGTTTACGAGAAGAGGGCTACACCTTC. This codes for CASSLREEGYTF.